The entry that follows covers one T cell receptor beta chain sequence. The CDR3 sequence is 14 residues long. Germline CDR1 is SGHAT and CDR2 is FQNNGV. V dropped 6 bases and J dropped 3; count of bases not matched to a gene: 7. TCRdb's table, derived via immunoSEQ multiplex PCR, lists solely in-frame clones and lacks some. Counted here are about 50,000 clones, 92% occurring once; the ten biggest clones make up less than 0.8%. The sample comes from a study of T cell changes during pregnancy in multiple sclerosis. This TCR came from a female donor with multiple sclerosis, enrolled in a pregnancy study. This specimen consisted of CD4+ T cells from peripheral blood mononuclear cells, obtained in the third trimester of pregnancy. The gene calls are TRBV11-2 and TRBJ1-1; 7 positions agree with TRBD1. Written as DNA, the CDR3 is TGTGCCAGCAGACTGACAGGGTTAGACACTGAAGCTTTCTTT. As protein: CASRLTGLDTEAFF.